The next 4 T cell receptor beta chains were all read from a single sample in a study of technical replicates of blood from a handful of donors. Profiling relied on immunoSEQ multiplex PCR, and the TCRdb table lists in-frame clones only, not all of them. The sample carries about 70,000 clones, roughly 89% recorded once. The sample comprised T cells isolated from PBMCs. The source of these receptors is a human donor in good health.

This clone was recorded once. The chain employs TRBV2 and TRBJ2-7; TRBD1 is a possible D gene (5 bases). The CDR3 spans 12 residues. The V and J ends lost 9 bases and 3 bases respectively, with 12 bases between them. Germline V gives CDR1 SNHLY, CDR2 FYNNEI. The CDR3 bases are TGTGCCAGGATCGACAGTCGCTACGAGCAGTACTTC. Translated: CARIDSRYEQYF.

The chain is built from TRBV7-2 and TRBJ2-3, with a possible D match to TRBD1 (6 bases). The CDR3 is 15 amino acids. Germline-derived CDR1 and CDR2 are SGHTA and FQGNSA. V gave up 1 base and J gave up 4 bases, with 12 bases separating them. CDR3 region: CASSLGGGIADTQYF. In DNA form, the CDR3 reads TGTGCCAGCAGCTTAGGAGGGGGTATCGCAGATACGCAGTATTTT.

The J gene is TRBJ2-3, the V gene TRBV10-3; 10 nucleotides align to TRBD2. The CDR3 consists of 14 residues. The ends lost 10 bases at V and 4 bases at J; junction bases unmatched: 8. CDR1 and CDR2 from the germline V gene are ENHRY and SYGVKD. The CDR3: CATLTSGRPDTQYF. The CDR3 DNA sequence: TGTGCCACCTTGACTAGCGGGCGGCCAGATACGCAGTATTTT.

This chain connects TRBV4-3 to TRBJ2-7, with 7 nucleotides matching TRBD2. Germline values: CDR1 LGHNA, CDR2 YSLEER. This CDR3 region has 15 residues. After removal of 1 base from V and 5 bases from J, the junction contained 8 bases not matched to a gene. The CDR3 DNA follows: TGCGCCAGCAGCCAAGGGGCCGGGAGGACAAACGAGCAGTACTTC. Residues: CASSQGAGRTNEQYF.